The source of this TCR beta chain is a study of T cell changes during pregnancy in multiple sclerosis. TCRdb's table, derived via immunoSEQ multiplex PCR, lists solely in-frame clones and lacks some. The table includes under 65,000 clones, 93% detected once. Germline V gene sequence: CDR1 LNHNV, CDR2 YYDKDF (reference sequence). This CDR3 contains 16 residues. Losses at the gene ends were 3 bases for V and 3 bases for J; bases not matched to a gene: 4. The sequenced sample was CD8+ T cells from peripheral blood mononuclear cells, obtained in the second trimester of pregnancy. This TCR was sampled from a female donor with multiple sclerosis, enrolled in a pregnancy study. V is TRBV15 and J is TRBJ2-2, with TRBD2 identical over 10 bases. For the CDR3, the DNA is TGTGCCACCAGCAGCCCAGCGGGAGGGGACACCGGGGAGCTGTTTTTT. Its translation is CATSSPAGGDTGELFF.